Listed here are 30 T cell receptor beta chains from one sample, sequenced in a study of blood T cell repertoires in COVID-19. Assay: immunoSEQ multiplex PCR; the TCRdb copy retains only in-frame clones and omits some. In the table there are 40,000 or so clones, approximately 90% of which are singletons. Sequencing used peripheral blood. These TCRs come from a man aged 60 to 75 with active COVID-19.

V and J are TRBV6-1 and TRBJ2-1; 16 positions agree with TRBD2. Trimming took 4 bases from V and 7 from J; bases not matched to a gene: 4. Germline loops: CDR1 MNHNS, CDR2 SASEGT. CDR3 size: 16 residues. CDR3 residues: CASSGGLAGGHNEQFF. The CDR3 DNA sequence: TGTGCCAGCAGTGGGGGACTAGCGGGAGGGCATAATGAGCAGTTCTTC.

V and J are TRBV9 and TRBJ2-3; TRBD2 agrees at 7 bases. The CDR3 totals 12 residues. Germline trimming cut 7 bases from V and 5 bases from J; bases unmatched to any gene: 4. Germline CDR1 SGDLS, CDR2 YYNGEE. CDR3 protein: CASGAGLDTQYF. In nucleotides, the CDR3 is TGTGCCAGCGGAGCGGGACTAGATACGCAGTATTTT. Using reference TRBV9 and TRBJ2-3 for the parts outside the CDR3, the full variable domain is DSGVTQTPKHLITATGQRVTLRCSPRSGDLSVYWYQQSLDQGLQFLIQYYNGEERAKGNILERFSAQQFPDLHSELNLSSLELGDSALYFCASGAGLDTQYFGPGTRLTVL.

The chain combines TRBV6-4 with TRBJ2-7; 7 positions match TRBD2. Germline loops: CDR1 MRHNA, CDR2 SNTAGT. The CDR3 is made up of 13 amino acids. With V trimmed by 5 bases and J by 6 bases, 7 bases remained unmatched. CDR3 region: CASSRDYLGEQYF. The CDR3, as DNA: TGTGCCAGCAGTCGGGACTATTTGGGCGAGCAGTACTTC.

This clone was observed a single time. V usage is TRBV18 and J usage is TRBJ2-4; D unclear. The V gene's germline CDR1 is KGHSH and CDR2 LQKENI. V was clipped by 0 bases and J by 4 bases, with 10 bases between them. The CDR3 contains 15 residues. CDR3 in amino acids: CASSPPAEQKNIQYF. The CDR3 bases are TGTGCCAGCTCACCACCGGCGGAACAAAAAAACATTCAGTACTTC.

The chain has TRBV5-5 and TRBJ2-7; possibly TRBD2 for D (6 bases). The ends were cut back, 1 base at V and 4 bases at J, with 15 bases in the middle. This CDR3 contains 15 residues. Germline CDR1 SGHKS, CDR2 YYEKEE (reference sequence). Written as DNA, the CDR3 is TGTGCCAGCAGCTTGTGGACTACCAAGGGTTACGAGCAGTACTTC. Translated, it gives CASSLWTTKGYEQYF. The full variable domain, completed using reference TRBV5-5 and TRBJ2-7, is DAGVTQSPTHLIKTRGQQVTLRCSPISGHKSVSWYQQVLGQGPQFIFQYYEKEERGRGNFPDRFSARQFPNYSSELNVNALLLGDSALYLCASSLWTTKGYEQYFGPGTRLTVT.

This clone was picked up one time. V is TRBV5-1 and J is TRBJ2-1; TRBD1 matches at 10 bases. This CDR3 is 15 amino acids long. V shed 4 bases and J 9 bases; nucleotides not matched to a gene: 10. Germline-derived CDR1 and CDR2 are SGHRS and YFSETQ. The CDR3 DNA follows: TGCGCCAGCAGCCTTACCGGGACAGGGGAGAGTGAGCAGTTCTTC. Translated, it gives CASSLTGTGESEQFF.

CDR3 sequence reads: CASSPGGNGISGNTIYF. CDR3 nucleotides: TGTGCCAGCTCACCAGGAGGGAACGGGATCTCTGGAAACACCATATATTTT. This chain links TRBV18 with TRBJ1-3; D uncertain. The CDR3 totals 17 residues. Trimming cost V 2 bases and J 0 bases, with 14 bases left between them. Germline CDR1 reads KGHSH; CDR2 reads LQKENI.

The V call is TRBV28, the J call TRBJ1-5; D gene ambiguous. Germline V lookup: CDR1 MDHEN, CDR2 SYDVKM. This CDR3 is 12 amino acids long. Trimming took 6 bases from V and 3 from J, leaving 6 bases between them. In nucleotides, the CDR3 is TGTGCCAGCAGAGCCAACAATCAGCCCCAGCATTTT. Its protein product is CASRANNQPQHF.

The chain carries TRBV19 and TRBJ2-7; 8 bases agree with TRBD1. The CDR3 has 16 amino acids. The germline CDR1 and CDR2 sequences are LNHDA and SQIVND (reference sequence). After removal of 1 base from V and 2 bases from J, the junction contained 7 bases not matched to a gene. The CDR3 protein is CASSIVDRVPTYEQYF. The CDR3 coding sequence is TGTGCCAGTAGTATAGTGGACAGGGTGCCCACCTACGAGCAGTACTTC.

CDR3 DNA: TGTGCCTGGAGTCTGGACATCCTGACAGATACGCAGTATTTT. Translating gives CAWSLDILTDTQYF. The chain joins TRBV30 to TRBJ2-3, with D possibly TRBD1 on 5 matching bases. The CDR3 is 14 residues long. The germline V gene has CDR1 GTSNPN and CDR2 SVGIG (reference sequence). Trimming left V 2 bases short and J 3 bases short, with 12 bases between.

The J gene is TRBJ2-3, the V gene TRBV6-2 or TRBV6-3; TRBD2 matches 9 bases. The V gene's germline CDR1 is MNHEY and CDR2 SVGEGT. V was clipped by 2 bases and J by 3 bases; unmatched bases: 15. This CDR3 contains 19 residues. In nucleotides, the CDR3 is TGTGCCAGCAGTTACCAGTTTCGGCCTAGCGGGACCGGGACAGATACGCAGTATTTT. It is translated as CASSYQFRPSGTGTDTQYF.

This clone came up once. The chain combines TRBV5-1 with TRBJ1-2; 8 bases line up with TRBD1. The CDR3 is 14 residues long. Per the germline V gene, CDR1 is SGHRS and CDR2 is YFSETQ. Trimming removed 0 bases from V and 2 bases from J; junction bases left unmatched: 0. CDR3 sequence (DNA): TGCGCCAGCAGCTTGGACAGGGGGAACTATGGCTACACCTTC. This translates into CASSLDRGNYGYTF.

For the CDR3, the DNA is TGTGCCAGCAGTTACCAAATTTCCTACGAGCAGTACTTC. This translates into CASSYQISYEQYF. The J gene is TRBJ2-7, the V gene TRBV6-5; the D is unclear. Trimming left V 2 bases short and J 1 base short, with 6 bases between. CDR1 and CDR2 (germline): MNHEY, SVGAGI. The CDR3 extends over 13 amino acids.

The chain employs TRBV10-1 and TRBJ2-3; tentative D call: TRBD1 (5 bases). Trimming cost V 4 bases and J 1 base, with 12 bases left between them. Germline V lookup: CDR1 WNHNN, CDR2 SYGVQD (reference sequence). The CDR3 is 15 residues long. In DNA, the CDR3 is TGCGCCAGCAGTGTAACGCAGGGTGGCACAGATACGCAGTATTTT. Translated, it gives CASSVTQGGTDTQYF.

The V and J genes are TRBV6-5 and TRBJ2-7, with 7 bases lining up with TRBD1. The length of the CDR3 is 15 residues. From germline, CDR1 is MNHEY and CDR2 SVGAGI. V shed 4 bases and J 0 bases; nucleotides not matched to a gene: 6. CDR3 sequence (DNA): TGTGCCAGCAGTTGGGACAGTGAGAGCTCCTACGAGCAGTACTTC. As protein: CASSWDSESSYEQYF.

This clone was seen a few times. V gene TRBV2 combines with J gene TRBJ1-6, with TRBD1 identical over 11 bases. V was clipped by 9 bases and J by 6 bases; unmatched bases: 4. This CDR3 has 14 residues. CDR1 and CDR2 (germline): SNHLY, FYNNEI. The CDR3 region is CARAGTGGNSPLHF. CDR3 sequence (DNA): TGTGCCAGGGCGGGGACAGGGGGTAATTCACCCCTCCACTTT.

This clone was seen just once. The chain is built from TRBV5-6 and TRBJ1-4, with 7 bases aligning to TRBD1. The length of the CDR3 is 14 residues. With V trimmed by 6 bases and J by 4 bases, 6 bases remained unmatched. Per germline, CDR1 SGHDT and CDR2 YYEEEE. CDR3 DNA sequence: TGTGCCAGCAACGAACAGGGGTATAATGAAAAACTGTTTTTT. This translates into CASNEQGYNEKLFF.

The chain joins TRBV2 to TRBJ1-4, with D uncertain. The CDR3 runs 14 residues. Trimming stripped 8 bases from V and 5 bases from J, with 15 bases between. Per germline, CDR1 SNHLY and CDR2 FYNNEI. CDR3 protein: CASAVISVNEKLFF. DNA of the CDR3: TGTGCCAGCGCCGTAATCTCGGTGAATGAAAAACTGTTTTTT. Supplemented by reference TRBV2 and TRBJ1-4, the full variable domain reads EPEVTQTPSHQVTQMGQEVILRCVPISNHLYFYWYRQILGQKVEFLVSFYNNEISEKSEIFDDQFSVERPDGSNFTLKIRSTKLEDSAMYFCASAVISVNEKLFFGSGTQLSVL.

This rearrangement joins TRBV19 to TRBJ2-1; TRBD2 matches at 10 bases. V lost 6 bases and J lost 7; bases outside the gene matches: 6. Looked up from germline, CDR1 is LNHDA and CDR2 is SQIVND (reference sequence). The CDR3 runs 14 residues. The CDR3 protein is CASSPSGSVNEQFF. In DNA, the CDR3 is TGTGCCAGTAGCCCTAGCGGGAGTGTAAATGAGCAGTTCTTC.

This clone is labeled medium-sized. The chain links TRBV6-5 to TRBJ1-6, with D uncertain. The V gene's germline CDR1 is MNHEY and CDR2 SVGAGI. V shed 5 bases and J shed 13 bases, with 12 bases lying between them. This CDR3 contains 12 residues. In DNA form, the CDR3 reads TGTGCCAGCAGTACCGCCCGCGGTCCCCTCCACTTT. Its translation: CASSTARGPLHF.

The CDR3 bases are TGTGCCAGCAGCTTGCTTCTAGCGGGAGGAAATGAGCAGTTCTTC. Translated: CASSLLLAGGNEQFF. The chain couples TRBV5-4 to TRBJ2-1; 11 nucleotides match TRBD2. This CDR3 contains 15 residues. V was pared by 1 base and J by 7 bases, with 4 bases of the junction left unmatched. CDR1 SGHNT and CDR2 YYREEE come from the germline V gene (reference sequence).

This chain uses TRBV19 with TRBJ2-7; TRBD1 matches 11 bases. Germline CDR1 reads LNHDA; CDR2 reads SQIVND (reference sequence). The CDR3 runs to 16 residues. V lost 4 bases and J lost 4; bases outside the gene matches: 9. The CDR3 sequence: CASSKNGQGAIYEQYF. CDR3 nucleotides: TGTGCCAGTAGTAAGAATGGACAGGGGGCGATATACGAGCAGTACTTC.

The chain links TRBV10-3 to TRBJ1-3; no clear D gene. The V and J ends lost 6 bases and 6 bases respectively, with 15 bases between them. Germline V CDR1 and CDR2: ENHRY, SYGVKD. This CDR3 has 14 amino acids. The CDR3 region is CAISDSLEVNTIYF. The CDR3 nucleotides are TGTGCCATCAGCGACTCCTTAGAAGTAAACACCATATATTTT.

This chain joins TRBV27 and TRBJ2-3; D not resolved. Trimming took 5 bases from V and 6 from J, leaving 9 bases between them. The CDR3 length is 12 residues. Germline lookup yields CDR1 MNHEY and CDR2 SMNVEV (reference sequence). The DNA for the CDR3 is TGTGCCAGCAGTCACCAGTGGGATACGCAGTATTTT. Translating it yields CASSHQWDTQYF.

This chain joins TRBV5-1 and TRBJ2-1; 14 nucleotides match TRBD2. The junction had 3 bases not matched to a gene; V was cut back by 4 bases and J by 6 bases. CDR3 size: 15 residues. CDR1 and CDR2 from the germline V gene are SGHRS and YFSETQ. For the CDR3, the DNA is TGCGCCAGCAGCGCGGGACTAGCGGGAGTCAATGAGCAGTTCTTC. It yields the protein CASSAGLAGVNEQFF.

This chain uses TRBV6-2 or TRBV6-3 with TRBJ1-1; 8 bases are shared with TRBD1. The V gene end was trimmed by 3 bases and the J gene end by 5 bases; junction bases not matched to a gene: 5. CDR3 length: 14 amino acids. From germline, CDR1 is MNHEY and CDR2 SVGEGT. As DNA, the CDR3 is TGTGCCAGCAGTTATGAGACAGGGGCAACTGAAGCTTTCTTT. The encoded protein is CASSYETGATEAFF.

V usage is TRBV28 and J usage is TRBJ1-4, with D unclear. Germline loops: CDR1 MDHEN, CDR2 SYDVKM. This CDR3 is 14 amino acids long. V was trimmed by 4 bases and J by 0 bases, leaving 6 bases between them. For the CDR3, the DNA is TGTGCCAGCAGTTCCTCTGCAACTAATGAAAAACTGTTTTTT. Translating gives CASSSSATNEKLFF. The complete variable domain, with remaining parts taken from reference TRBV28 and TRBJ1-4, reads DVKVTQSSRYLVKRTGEKVFLECVQDMDHENMFWYRQDPGLGLRLIYFSYDVKMKEKGDIPEGYSVSREKKERFSLILESASTNQTSMYLCASSSSATNEKLFFGSGTQLSVL.

This rearrangement joins TRBV2 to TRBJ2-1; weak D call: TRBD2 (6 bases). Germline loops: CDR1 SNHLY, CDR2 FYNNEI. Trimming left V 6 bases short and J 3 bases short, with 12 bases between. The CDR3 covers 14 residues. In DNA form, the CDR3 reads TGTGCCAGCAGCCGACTAGGAGGCTACAATGAGCAGTTCTTC. Translating gives CASSRLGGYNEQFF.

This chain uses TRBV11-2 with TRBJ2-5, with D perhaps matching TRBD2 (6 bases). Trimming stripped 1 base from V and 5 bases from J, with 11 bases between. The V gene's germline CDR1 is SGHAT and CDR2 FQNNGV. The CDR3 sequence is 14 residues long. CDR3 sequence: CASSLGGGRETQYF. In DNA form, the CDR3 reads TGTGCCAGCAGCTTAGGGGGAGGCCGGGAGACCCAGTACTTC.

The CDR3 loop is CAISDSSGAYNEQFF. The CDR3 DNA is TGTGCCATCAGTGACTCTAGCGGTGCCTACAATGAGCAGTTCTTC. The chain recombines TRBV10-3 with TRBJ2-1; 7 bases match TRBD2. CDR3 length equals 15 residues. Per germline, CDR1 ENHRY and CDR2 SYGVKD. After removal of 3 bases from V and 2 bases from J, the junction contained 4 bases not matched to a gene.